One sample yielded the 23 T cell receptor beta chains listed below, sequenced in a study of blood T cell repertoires in COVID-19 (dated by TCRdb to the early 2020s). To prepare the library, the immunoSEQ multiplex PCR assay was applied. Entries here come from immuneACCESS through TCRdb and include only in-frame sequences with V and J called. Some clones fail to appear in such tables; in the studies checked, an unresolved V gene covers under half of the shortfall, and the cause of the remainder is unknown. The sample data list approximately 250,000 clones, and just over 85% of these were observed just once. The top ten clonotypes cover approximately 2% of the sample. The specimen sequenced was peripheral blood. These receptors came from a young man who had recovered from COVID-19.

The chain recombines TRBV4-3 with TRBJ2-3, with D possibly matching TRBD1 (6 bases). V was trimmed by 3 bases and J by 2 bases, leaving 12 bases between them. The CDR3 runs to 15 residues. Germline assignment: CDR1 LGHNA and CDR2 YSLEER. The CDR3 reads CASSHLTGTTDTQYF. The DNA of the CDR3 is TGCGCCAGCAGCCACCTTACAGGGACCACAGATACGCAGTATTTT.

This clone occurred once. This chain's CDR3 is CAWSVPRDRGSYEQYF. The CDR3, as DNA: TGTGCCTGGAGTGTGCCGAGGGACAGGGGAAGCTACGAGCAGTACTTC. The chain combines TRBV30 with TRBJ2-7; 10 positions match TRBD1. CDR3 length equals 16 residues. CDR1 is GTSNPN and CDR2 is SVGIG in the germline V gene (reference sequence). The V segment lost 0 bases and the J segment 3 bases; nucleotides outside the gene matches: 8.

The CDR3 DNA sequence: TGTGCCAGTAGTACTCAAGGGGATGGGAAGCCCCAGCATTTT. Amino acids: CASSTQGDGKPQHF. The rearrangement links TRBV19 to TRBJ1-5; TRBD1 might be the D (5 bases). Trimming pared 4 bases from V and 8 bases from J, leaving 15 bases between. CDR3 length: 14 residues. CDR1 is LNHDA and CDR2 is SQIVND in the germline V gene (reference sequence).

This clone was seen just once. The chain employs TRBV7-9 and TRBJ2-2; possibly TRBD2 for D (6 bases). The CDR3 length is 14 residues. Germline V gene data show CDR1 as SEHNR and CDR2 as FQNEAQ (reference sequence). The V end was cut by 6 bases, the J end by 4 bases, with 12 bases between. The CDR3 DNA reads as TGTGCCAGCAGTTCACAGGAGGGCACCGGGGAGCTGTTTTTT. As protein: CASSSQEGTGELFF. Based on the CDR3 plus reference TRBV7-9 and TRBJ2-2, the full variable domain is DTGVSQNPRHKITKRGQNVTFRCDPISEHNRLYWYRQTLGQGPEFLTYFQNEAQLEKSRLLSDRFSAERPKGSFSTLEIQRTEQGDSAMYLCASSSQEGTGELFFGEGSRLTVL.

A note on this clone: Distinct nucleotide sequences in the sample also encode this CDR3. This chain uses TRBV6-5 with TRBJ2-7; TRBD1 aligns across 11 bases. Per germline, CDR1 MNHEY and CDR2 SVGAGI. With 5 bases clipped from V and 5 bases from J, the junction kept 5 bases outside the gene matches. The CDR3 sequence is 14 residues long. Written as DNA, the CDR3 is TGTGCCAGCAGTCCCGGGACAGGGGGGAACGAGCAGTACTTC. It encodes CASSPGTGGNEQYF.

The rearrangement uses TRBV7-2 and TRBJ1-5; 8 bases fit TRBD1. J was trimmed by 6 bases and V by 5 bases; bases with no gene match: 9. The CDR3 totals 15 residues. CDR1 and CDR2 from the germline V gene are SGHTA and FQGNSA. CDR3: CASSPTTGALQPQHF. DNA for the CDR3: TGTGCCAGCAGCCCAACGACAGGGGCGCTTCAGCCCCAGCATTTT.

The rearrangement uses TRBV5-1 and TRBJ2-7; the match to TRBD1 covers 8 bases. Looked up from germline, CDR1 is SGHRS and CDR2 is YFSETQ. V lost 3 bases, J lost 2 bases, and 1 base stayed unmatched. CDR3 length: 13 amino acids. CDR3 DNA: TGCGCCAGCAGCTGGACAGGGACCTACGAGCAGTACTTC. Residues: CASSWTGTYEQYF.

This chain joins TRBV19 and TRBJ1-1, with a tentative D call TRBD1 (5 bases). Germline V gene sequence: CDR1 LNHDA, CDR2 SQIVND (reference sequence). The CDR3 loop spans 16 amino acids. Trimming cost V 1 base and J 1 base, with 13 bases left between them. CDR3 sequence (DNA): TGTGCCAGTAGTATAGTTGTCAGGGTTCCGAACACTGAAGCTTTCTTT. This codes for CASSIVVRVPNTEAFF.

The chain has TRBV9 and TRBJ2-1; weak D call: TRBD1 (5 bases). Germline V gives CDR1 SGDLS, CDR2 YYNGEE. The CDR3 runs 18 residues. Trimming cost V 1 base and J 0 bases, with 17 bases left between them. Written as DNA, the CDR3 is TGTGCCAGCAGCGTAAGGCCGATAGTAACAGGCTCCTACAATGAGCAGTTCTTC. Protein: CASSVRPIVTGSYNEQFF. The complete variable domain, with remaining parts taken from reference TRBV9 and TRBJ2-1, reads DSGVTQTPKHLITATGQRVTLRCSPRSGDLSVYWYQQSLDQGLQFLIQYYNGEERAKGNILERFSAQQFPDLHSELNLSSLELGDSALYFCASSVRPIVTGSYNEQFFGPGTRLTVL.

The V and J genes are TRBV10-3 and TRBJ1-1; a weak D match, TRBD1 (6 bases). CDR1 ENHRY and CDR2 SYGVKD come from the germline V gene. The CDR3 contains 13 residues. V was shortened by 11 bases and J by 1 base, with 14 bases between the two germline ends. The CDR3 is CASWTVANTEAFF. The CDR3, as DNA: TGTGCCTCGTGGACAGTTGCGAACACTGAAGCTTTCTTT.

This chain connects TRBV3-1 (or the pseudogene TRBV3-2) to TRBJ2-7; possible D gene TRBD1, 6 bases. The CDR3 sequence is 16 residues long. V lost 0 bases to trimming and J lost 2 bases, with 14 bases between them. Per the germline V gene, CDR1 is LGHDT and CDR2 is YNNKEL (reference sequence). The chain's CDR3 is CASSQDLWTVTYEQYF. The CDR3 nucleotides read TGTGCCAGCAGCCAAGATCTCTGGACAGTCACCTACGAGCAGTACTTC.

This chain connects TRBV30 to TRBJ1-2; TRBD1 might be the D (6 bases). CDR1 and CDR2 (germline): GTSNPN, SVGIG (reference sequence). The CDR3 consists of 15 residues. The V gene lost 0 bases and the J gene lost 3 bases, with 14 bases spanning the gap. The chain's CDR3 is CAWSVLQGHYYGYTF. DNA of the CDR3: TGTGCCTGGAGTGTACTTCAGGGGCACTACTATGGCTACACCTTC.

The V gene is TRBV27, the J gene TRBJ2-3; TRBD1 agrees at 8 bases. The germline V gene encodes CDR1 MNHEY and CDR2 SMNVEV (reference sequence). The CDR3 consists of 14 residues. V trimming: 6 bases; J trimming: 8 bases; junction bases outside the gene matches: 10. The CDR3 here is CASRYGQGYSTQYF. CDR3 in DNA: TGTGCCAGCAGGTACGGACAGGGCTATTCTACGCAGTATTTT.

The chain links TRBV5-4 to TRBJ1-2; D is unclear. Trimming stripped 0 bases from V and 4 bases from J, with 16 bases between. The CDR3 extends over 16 amino acids. Germline assignment: CDR1 SGHNT and CDR2 YYREEE (reference sequence). The CDR3 spells CASSLGQSERGYGYTF. CDR3 in DNA: TGTGCCAGCAGCTTGGGTCAGTCCGAACGGGGCTATGGCTACACCTTC.

The genes are TRBV4-3 and TRBJ2-5, with D possibly TRBD2 on 5 matching bases. The CDR3 is 14 residues long. Germline CDR1 reads LGHNA; CDR2 reads YSLEER. V lost 1 base and J lost 5, with 11 bases in between. The CDR3 DNA is TGCGCCAGCAGCCAAGGGAACACGGGGGAGACCCAGTACTTC. Translation: CASSQGNTGETQYF.

This clone was seen many times. V is TRBV4-3 and J is TRBJ1-6; a possible D gene is TRBD1 (5 bases). Looked up from germline, CDR1 is LGHNA and CDR2 is YSLEER. Trimming shortened V by 0 bases and J by 2 bases, and 11 bases separated the two germline ends. CDR3 length: 17 residues. Written as DNA, the CDR3 is TGCGCCAGCAGCCAAGATCTCCCAGGGCCCTATAATTCACCCCTCCACTTT. It translates to CASSQDLPGPYNSPLHF.

This clone was recorded a few times. The chain links TRBV7-2 to TRBJ2-3; the match to TRBD2 covers 10 bases. Trimming cost V 3 bases and J 2 bases; bases outside gene matches: 2. CDR3 length: 15 amino acids. Germline CDR1 is SGHTA and CDR2 is FQGNSA. CDR3 nucleotide sequence: TGTGCCAGCAGCTTTCTAGCGGGGGCCACAGATACGCAGTATTTT. This gives the protein CASSFLAGATDTQYF.

The gene calls are TRBV28 and TRBJ1-6, with TRBD1 identical over 7 bases. With 4 bases clipped from V and 5 bases from J, the junction kept 8 bases outside the gene matches. Germline assignment: CDR1 MDHEN and CDR2 SYDVKM. This CDR3 is 16 amino acids long. The CDR3: CASSSSYRGDNSPLHF. The CDR3 DNA sequence: TGTGCCAGCAGTTCGTCCTACAGGGGTGATAATTCACCCCTCCACTTT.

The chain couples TRBV7-2 to TRBJ1-5, with 8 bases that match TRBD1. V was pared by 5 bases and J by 6 bases, with 12 bases of the junction left unmatched. From germline, CDR1 is SGHTA and CDR2 FQGNSA. The CDR3 runs 16 residues. CDR3 loop: CASSPGQGGSAQPQHF. The CDR3 DNA sequence: TGTGCCAGCAGCCCCGGACAGGGAGGCTCCGCTCAGCCCCAGCATTTT.

The chain links TRBV5-1 to TRBJ1-5; D perhaps matches TRBD1 (6 bases). The germline V gene has CDR1 SGHRS and CDR2 YFSETQ. The CDR3 is 14 residues long. V lost 4 bases and J 7 bases, leaving 15 bases between the germline ends. CDR3: CASSQDSPGQPQHF. In DNA form, the CDR3 reads TGCGCCAGCAGCCAGGACAGTCCAGGGCAGCCCCAGCATTTT. Together with reference TRBV5-1 and TRBJ1-5, the CDR3 gives the full variable domain: KAGVTQTPRYLIKTRGQQVTLSCSPISGHRSVSWYQQTPGQGLQFLFEYFSETQRNKGNFPGRFSGRQFSNSRSEMNVSTLELGDSALYLCASSQDSPGQPQHFGDGTRLSIL.

This clone was counted between two and nine times. V is TRBV7-2 and J is TRBJ2-2; weak D call: TRBD1 (5 bases). Trimming pared 3 bases from V and 6 bases from J, leaving 14 bases between. Germline CDR1 reads SGHTA; CDR2 reads FQGNSA. This CDR3 comprises 15 residues. As DNA, the CDR3 is TGTGCCAGCAGCTTCCCGACAGTAAAACCCGGGGAGCTGTTTTTT. It translates to CASSFPTVKPGELFF. Together with reference TRBV7-2 and TRBJ2-2, the CDR3 gives the full variable domain: GAGVSQSPSNKVTEKGKDVELRCDPISGHTALYWYRQSLGQGLEFLIYFQGNSAPDKSGLPSDRFSAERTGGSVSTLTIQRTQQEDSAVYLCASSFPTVKPGELFFGEGSRLTVL.

This clone was picked up a small number of times. The CDR3 sequence: CATSPAGAPYEQYF. The CDR3 coding sequence is TGCGCCACCTCCCCGGCGGGCGCCCCCTACGAGCAGTACTTC. The rearrangement uses TRBV4-1 and TRBJ2-7; D may be TRBD2 (5 bases). Deletions cut 10 bases from V and 2 bases from J, with 18 bases between. The CDR3 consists of 14 residues. Germline CDR1 is MGHRA and CDR2 is YSYEKL.

This chain joins TRBV2 and TRBJ1-1; weak D call: TRBD1 (6 bases). CDR1 and CDR2 (germline): SNHLY, FYNNEI. This CDR3 region has 16 residues. Trimming shortened V by 11 bases and J by 0 bases, and 22 bases separated the two germline ends. CDR3 nucleotides: TGTGCCTTTCTCCCTAAGGACAGCCCATTGAACACTGAAGCTTTCTTT. This translates into CAFLPKDSPLNTEAFF.